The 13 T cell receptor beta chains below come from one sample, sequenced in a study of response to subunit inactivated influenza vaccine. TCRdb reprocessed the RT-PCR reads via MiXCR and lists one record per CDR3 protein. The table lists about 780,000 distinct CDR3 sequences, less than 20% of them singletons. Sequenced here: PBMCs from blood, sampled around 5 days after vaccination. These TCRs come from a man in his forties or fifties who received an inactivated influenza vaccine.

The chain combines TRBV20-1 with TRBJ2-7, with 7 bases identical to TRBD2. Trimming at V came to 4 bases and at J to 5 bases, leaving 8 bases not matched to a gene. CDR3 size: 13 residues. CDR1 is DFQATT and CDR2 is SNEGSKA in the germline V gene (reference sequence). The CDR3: CSATRLAGDEQYF. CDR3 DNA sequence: TGCAGTGCTACGAGACTAGCTGGGGACGAGCAGTACTTC.

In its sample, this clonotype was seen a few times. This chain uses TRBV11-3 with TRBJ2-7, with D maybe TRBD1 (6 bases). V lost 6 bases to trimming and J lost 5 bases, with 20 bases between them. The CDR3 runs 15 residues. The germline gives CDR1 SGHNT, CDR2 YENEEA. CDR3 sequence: CASRVNRECPDEQYF. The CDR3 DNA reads TGTGCCAGCAGAGTAAACAGGGAGTGTCCCGACGAGCAGTACTTC.

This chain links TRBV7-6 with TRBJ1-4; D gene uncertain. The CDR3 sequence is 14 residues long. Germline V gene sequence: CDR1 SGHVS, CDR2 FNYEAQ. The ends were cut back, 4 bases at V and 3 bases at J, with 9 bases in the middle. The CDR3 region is CASSSGGANEKLFF. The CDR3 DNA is TGTGCCAGCAGCTCGGGCGGGGCTAATGAAAAACTGTTTTTT.

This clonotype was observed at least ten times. This chain's CDR3 is CAISDHLAGVNGLAGQNEQFF. The CDR3 nucleotides read TGTGCCATCAGTGACCACCTGGCTGGAGTTAATGGACTAGCGGGGCAAAATGAGCAGTTCTTC. V is TRBV10-3 and J is TRBJ2-1; 12 nucleotides agree with TRBD2. The germline V gene has CDR1 ENHRY and CDR2 SYGVKD. J was trimmed by 7 bases and V by 3 bases; bases with no gene match: 22. The CDR3 loop spans 21 amino acids.

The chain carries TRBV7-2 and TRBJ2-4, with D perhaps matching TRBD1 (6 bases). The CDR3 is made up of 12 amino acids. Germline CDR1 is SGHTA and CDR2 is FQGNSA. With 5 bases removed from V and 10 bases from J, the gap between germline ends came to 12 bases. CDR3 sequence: CASSTKGGIQYF. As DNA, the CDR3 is TGTGCCAGCAGCACGAAAGGGGGTATTCAGTACTTC. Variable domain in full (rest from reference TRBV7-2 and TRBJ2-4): GAGVSQSPSNKVTEKGKDVELRCDPISGHTALYWYRQSLGQGLEFLIYFQGNSAPDKSGLPSDRFSAERTGGSVSTLTIQRTQQEDSAVYLCASSTKGGIQYFGAGTRLSVL.

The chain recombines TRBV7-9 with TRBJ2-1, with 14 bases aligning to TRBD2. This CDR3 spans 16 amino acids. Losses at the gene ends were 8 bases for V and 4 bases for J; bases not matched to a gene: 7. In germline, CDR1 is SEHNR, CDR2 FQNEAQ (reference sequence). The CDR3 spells CASWGLAGETYNEQFF. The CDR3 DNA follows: TGTGCCAGCTGGGGACTAGCGGGAGAAACTTACAATGAGCAGTTCTTC.

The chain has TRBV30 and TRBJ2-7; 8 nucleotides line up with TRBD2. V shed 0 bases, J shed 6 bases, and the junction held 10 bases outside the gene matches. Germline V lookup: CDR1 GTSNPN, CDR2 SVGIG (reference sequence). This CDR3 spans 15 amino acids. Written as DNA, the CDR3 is TGTGCCTGGAGTGTATTCGGGCGGGAGGTTCCCGAGCAGTACTTC. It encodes CAWSVFGREVPEQYF. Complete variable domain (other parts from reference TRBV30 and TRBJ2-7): SQTIHQWPATLVQPVGSPLSLECTVEGTSNPNLYWYRQAAGRGLQLLFYSVGIGQISSEVPQNLSASRPQDRQFILSSKKLLLSDSGFYLCAWSVFGREVPEQYFGPGTRLTVT.

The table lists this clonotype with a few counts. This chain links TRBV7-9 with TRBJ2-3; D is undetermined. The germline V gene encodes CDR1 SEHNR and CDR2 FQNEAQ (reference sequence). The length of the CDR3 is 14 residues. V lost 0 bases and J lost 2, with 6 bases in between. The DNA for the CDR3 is TGTGCCAGCAGCTTAGCTAGTAACACAGATACGCAGTATTTT. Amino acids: CASSLASNTDTQYF.

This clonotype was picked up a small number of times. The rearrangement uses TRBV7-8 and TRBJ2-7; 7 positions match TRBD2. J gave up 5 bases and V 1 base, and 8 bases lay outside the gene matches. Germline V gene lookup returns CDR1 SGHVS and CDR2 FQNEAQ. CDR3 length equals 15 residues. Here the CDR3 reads CASSLGRAGVHEQYF. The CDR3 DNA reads TGTGCCAGCAGCTTAGGTCGTGCGGGGGTTCACGAGCAGTACTTC.

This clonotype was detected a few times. CDR3 in amino acids: CASSKGMVYGYTF. In DNA form, the CDR3 reads TGTGCCAGCAGCAAAGGGATGGTCTATGGCTACACCTTC. This chain joins TRBV12-3 or TRBV12-4 and TRBJ1-2; D not resolved. V shed 6 bases and J shed 4 bases, with 12 bases lying between them. The CDR3 loop spans 13 amino acids.

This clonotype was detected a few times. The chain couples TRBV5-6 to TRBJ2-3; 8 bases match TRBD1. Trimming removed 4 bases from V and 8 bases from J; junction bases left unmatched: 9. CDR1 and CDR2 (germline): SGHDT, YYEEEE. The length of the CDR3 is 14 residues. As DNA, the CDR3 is TGTGCCAGCAGCAGTCGGACAGGGAGAGCTACGCAGTATTTT. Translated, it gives CASSSRTGRATQYF.

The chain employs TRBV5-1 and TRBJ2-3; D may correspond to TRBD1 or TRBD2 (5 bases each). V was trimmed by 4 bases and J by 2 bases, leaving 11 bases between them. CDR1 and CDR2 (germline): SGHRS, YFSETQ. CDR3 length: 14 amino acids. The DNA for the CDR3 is TGCGCCAGCAGCGGGGGATCTTACACAGATACGCAGTATTTT. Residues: CASSGGSYTDTQYF.

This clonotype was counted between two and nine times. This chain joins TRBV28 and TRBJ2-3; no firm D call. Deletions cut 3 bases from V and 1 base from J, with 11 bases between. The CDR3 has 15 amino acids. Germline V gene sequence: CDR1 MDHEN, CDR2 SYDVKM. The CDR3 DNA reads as TGTGCCAGCAGTTTTCGCCCTTGGGGCACAGATACGCAGTATTTT. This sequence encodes CASSFRPWGTDTQYF.